The clone carrying this T cell receptor beta chain was detected many times. Its antigen is not known. The CDR3 is made up of 15 amino acids. Germline V gene data show CDR1 as LGHDT and CDR2 as YNNKEL (reference sequence). V shed 5 bases and J 6 bases; nucleotides not matched to a gene: 6. TCRdb passed the RT-PCR reads through MiXCR, listing each CDR3 protein once. Of roughly 650,000 distinct CDR3 sequences listed, approximately 15% are singletons. This entry is derived from a study of response to subunit inactivated influenza vaccine. Findings and caveats of the study: T cells newly recruited by each seasonal influenza vaccination are few, the authors suggested.

The chain is built from TRBV3-1 and TRBJ2-1; 11 positions agree with TRBD2. The sample here was PBMCs from blood, taken approximately 15 days before vaccination. The receptor comes from a man aged 45 to 65 who received an inactivated influenza vaccine. CDR3 in amino acids: CASSFLAGGGNEQFF. CDR3 nucleotide sequence: TGTGCCAGCAGCTTCCTAGCGGGAGGAGGCAATGAGCAGTTCTTC.